Sequencing of this T cell receptor beta chain was carried out in a study of cytomegalovirus exposure and HLA in healthy donors. The study ran its PCR with 60 Vbeta and 13 Jbeta primers. Measured with immunoSEQ multiplex PCR; TCRdb has only the in-frame clones, and not every one. The sample has about 110,000 clones; 82% are singletons. Trimming pared 2 bases from V and 10 bases from J, leaving 11 bases between. Germline CDR1 SGDLS, CDR2 YYNGEE. This CDR3 contains 12 residues. In regard to this clone: What it binds is unknown.

Overall study results and limits: Diagnosis of cytomegalovirus status made by the classifier reportedly showed high specificity and sensitivity. Later analysis identified a missense DCLRE1C variant that was linked to TCR beta V- and J-gene trimming. Links to common viral pathogens appeared, in a later analysis, for several of the most significant clusters.

The chain uses TRBV9 and TRBJ2-3, with no clear D. Sequencing input: PBMCs. The TCR originated in a woman aged 18-35 years in good health and CMV-seronegative. CDR3 amino acids: CASSVGQGSQYF. Here the CDR3 DNA reads TGTGCCAGCAGCGTGGGCCAAGGATCGCAGTATTTT.